This T cell receptor (beta chain) was documented in a study of CD8+ T cells in alopecia areata. Study information: Severity scoring for treated patients was based on the percentage of affected scalp area. Findings and limits, study-wide: Possibly as an HLA-related effect, TCR sharing across patients appeared less clear than in mice.

On this clone: The antigen is not known.

This CDR3 region has 15 residues. Losses at the gene ends were 0 bases for V and 2 bases for J; bases not matched to a gene: 1. CDR1 and CDR2 (germline): SGHDT, YYEEEE. Investigators isolated RNA and reverse transcribed it into cDNA to act as the sequencing template. TCRdb's copy holds only in-frame clones and misses some; the assay was immunoSEQ multiplex PCR. Here the sample spans about 210,000 clones, about three fifths being singletons. This sample's treatment: oral pan-JAK inhibitor, 5-10 mg twice daily. Peripheral blood, together with lesional scalp punch biopsies, was collected from alopecia areata patients.

The source is a human donor with alopecia areata. The V gene is TRBV5-6, the J gene TRBJ2-5; 10 nucleotides match TRBD2. This specimen was CD4+ T cells sorted from blood, taken at week 4, from a patient treated with tofacitinib. This CDR3 is CASSLVAGGQETQYF. The CDR3 region has the DNA TGTGCCAGCAGCTTGGTAGCGGGGGGTCAAGAGACCCAGTACTTC. Full variable domain (rest looked up from reference TRBV5-6 and TRBJ2-5): DAGVTQSPTHLIKTRGQQVTLRCSPKSGHDTVSWYQQALGQGPQFIFQYYEEEERQRGNFPDRFSGHQFPNYSSELNVNALLLGDSALYLCASSLVAGGQETQYFGPGTRLLVL.